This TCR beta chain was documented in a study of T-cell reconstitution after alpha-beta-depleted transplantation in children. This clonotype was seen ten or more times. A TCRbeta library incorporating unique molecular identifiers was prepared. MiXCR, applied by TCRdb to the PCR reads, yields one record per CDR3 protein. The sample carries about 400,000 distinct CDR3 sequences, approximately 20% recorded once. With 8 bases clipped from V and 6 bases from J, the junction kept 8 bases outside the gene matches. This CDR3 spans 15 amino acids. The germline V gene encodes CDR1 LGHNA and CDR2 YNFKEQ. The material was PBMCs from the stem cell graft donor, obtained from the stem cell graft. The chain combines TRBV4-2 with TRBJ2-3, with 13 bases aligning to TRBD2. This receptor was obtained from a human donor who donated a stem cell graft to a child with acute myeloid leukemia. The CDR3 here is CASGGLAGARDTQYF. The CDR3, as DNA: TGTGCCAGCGGCGGACTAGCGGGAGCCCGGGATACGCAGTATTTT.